This is a list of T cell receptor beta chains from one sample in a study of beta chain features in type 1 diabetes. Data came from immunoSEQ multiplex PCR; TCRdb stores just in-frame clones and leaves some out. The table shows hundreds of thousands of clones, with 14% to 15% occurring only once. The sample comprised naive CD4+ T cells from blood. The receptors derive from a young man with type 1 diabetes. The CDR3 runs from the conserved cysteine through the conserved F or W. A D gene is named only where the DNA matches it firmly. Some rows mark clone size as missing; the rest say once, few, many or name a class of expanded clone.

>TRBJ1-2|TRBV5-6|NA|NA
CASSLDRRGGYTF
TGTGCCAGCAGCTTGGACAGGCGAGGAGGCTACACCTTC
>TRBJ2-1|TRBV6-6|NA|few
CASSTSGLGSNEQFF
NA
>TRBJ2-3|TRBV7-2|TRBD2|few
CASSWSTSGGGNTQYF
TGTGCCAGCAGCTGGTCGACTAGCGGGGGGGGAAATACGCAGTATTTT
>TRBJ2-1|TRBV9|NA|few
CASSAGQGGGWNEQFF
TGTGCCAGCAGCGCCGGACAGGGCGGGGGCTGGAATGAGCAGTTCTTC
>TRBJ2-7|TRBV11-2|NA|few
CASSKSLRLYEQYF
TGTGCCAGCAGTAAGTCACTGAGACTATACGAGCAGTACTTC
>TRBJ2-1|TRBV7-6|NA|once
CASSLGRSGFDEQFF
TGTGCCAGCAGCTTAGGACGTTCGGGTTTCGATGAGCAGTTCTTC
>TRBJ2-5|TRBV9|NA|NA
CASSVMGAEETQYF
TGTGCCAGCAGCGTCATGGGAGCGGAAGAGACCCAGTACTTC
>TRBJ2-3|TRBV5-4|TRBD2|NA
CASSEPGLASDTQYF
TGTGCCAGCAGCGAACCGGGACTAGCGTCAGATACGCAGTATTTT
>TRBJ2-5|TRBV7-8|NA|few
CASSLGRLRKETQYF
TGTGCCAGCAGCTTGGGGCGGCTGCGGAAAGAGACCCAGTACTTC
>TRBJ1-5|TRBV7-2|NA|few
CASSTGNSNQPQHF
TGTGCCAGCAGCACAGGGAATAGCAATCAGCCCCAGCATTTT
>TRBJ2-5|TRBV15|NA|NA
CATSRDRGGQYF
TGTGCCACCAGCAGAGATCGTGGGGGGCAGTACTTC
>TRBJ1-1|TRBV19|NA|few
CASSIPHMNTEAFF
TGTGCCAGTAGTATACCCCACATGAACACTGAAGCTTTCTTT
>TRBJ2-1|TRBV9|TRBD2|few
CASSVAGTRYNEQFF
TGTGCCAGCAGCGTAGCCGGGACTAGATACAATGAGCAGTTCTTC
>TRBJ1-5|TRBV15|TRBD1|NA
CATSRVWDRRDQPQHF
TGTGCCACCAGCAGAGTGTGGGACAGGCGAGATCAGCCCCAGCATTTT
>TRBJ2-7|TRBV5-1|TRBD1|few
CASSNRDRGYEQYF
TGCGCCAGCAGCAACCGGGACAGGGGGTACGAGCAGTACTTC
>TRBJ2-7|TRBV28|TRBD1|few
CASSPPDRRTFSYEQYF
TGTGCCAGCAGTCCCCCGGACAGGCGAACCTTCTCCTACGAGCAGTACTTC
>TRBJ2-3|TRBV25-1|TRBD2|few
CASSPQLAGGSTDTQYF
TGTGCCAGCAGTCCTCAACTAGCGGGAGGGTCCACAGATACGCAGTATTTT
>TRBJ2-3|TRBV11-2|TRBD1|few
CASSSARDRGSDTQYF
TGTGCCAGCAGCTCCGCCCGGGACAGGGGATCAGATACGCAGTATTTT
>TRBJ1-1|TRBV29-1|NA|NA
CSVEGRANTEAFF
TGCAGCGTTGAAGGCAGGGCGAACACTGAAGCTTTCTTT
>TRBJ2-7|TRBV11-2|NA|few
CASRRTGIEQYF
TGTGCCAGCAGACGTACAGGGATTGAGCAGTACTTC
>TRBJ1-2|TRBV14|TRBD1|NA
CASSPRSRQGAHGYTF
TGTGCCAGCAGCCCCCGATCGAGGCAGGGGGCGCATGGCTACACCTTC
>TRBJ1-2|TRBV5-1|NA|NA
CASSPSQDYGYTF
TGCGCCAGCAGCCCCTCGCAGGACTATGGCTACACCTTC
>TRBJ1-2|TRBV4-1|NA|NA
CASSQSLGLLYGYTF
TGCGCCAGCAGCCAGAGCCTGGGACTGCTCTATGGCTACACCTTC